The next 22 T cell receptor beta chains were all read from a single sample in a study of T-cell memory formation after mild COVID-19. MiXCR, applied by TCRdb to the 5' RACE reads, yields one record per CDR3 protein. This table holds 350,000 or so distinct CDR3 sequences, under 25% found once. Sequenced sample: PBMCs or a T cell subset sorted from them (not recorded which). These TCRs come from a man between 18 and 29 years old who had mild COVID-19 (a few samples of this study predate the infection). Cell type and time point are not known.

This chain uses TRBV2 with TRBJ2-2; possible D gene TRBD1, 5 bases. V was pared by 9 bases and J by 3 bases, with 8 bases between. This CDR3 has 12 amino acids. Germline V gene lookup returns CDR1 SNHLY and CDR2 FYNNEI. The CDR3 spells CASTGDTGELFF. The CDR3, as DNA: TGTGCCAGTACAGGAGACACCGGGGAGCTGTTTTTT. Drawing the rest from reference TRBV2 and TRBJ2-2, the complete variable domain is EPEVTQTPSHQVTQMGQEVILRCVPISNHLYFYWYRQILGQKVEFLVSFYNNEISEKSEIFDDQFSVERPDGSNFTLKIRSTKLEDSAMYFCASTGDTGELFFGEGSRLTVL.

This clonotype has just a few counts. The chain combines TRBV7-3 with TRBJ2-7, with D perhaps TRBD1 (7 bases). Germline lookup yields CDR1 SGHTA and CDR2 FQGTGA. The CDR3 is 14 residues long. V was trimmed by 7 bases and J by 7 bases, leaving 20 bases between them. The chain's CDR3 is CASNPQGGGEEQYF. The CDR3 bases are TGTGCCAGCAACCCCCAGGGGGGTGGAGAGGAGCAGTACTTC.

Only a few counts were recorded for this clonotype. The rearrangement uses TRBV27 and TRBJ2-7; D possibly corresponds to TRBD1 (5 bases). The V gene lost 4 bases and the J gene lost 2 bases, with 18 bases spanning the gap. Germline values: CDR1 MNHEY, CDR2 SMNVEV (reference sequence). The CDR3 is made up of 16 amino acids. The CDR3 region is CASSSGPPRRAYEQYF. In nucleotides, the CDR3 is TGTGCCAGCAGTTCTGGACCCCCCCGCAGGGCCTACGAGCAGTACTTC.

This clonotype came up a few times. The rearrangement uses TRBV12-5 and TRBJ2-2; D uncertain. Germline assignment: CDR1 LGHNT and CDR2 FRNRAP. V was trimmed by 7 bases and J by 2 bases, leaving 5 bases between them. The CDR3 covers 12 residues. This CDR3 reads CASAVNTGELFF. CDR3 coding DNA: TGTGCTAGTGCCGTTAACACCGGGGAGCTGTTTTTT.

This clonotype was seen a few times. The chain couples TRBV3-1 to TRBJ2-5, with 8 bases fitting TRBD2. This CDR3 has 15 residues. CDR1 is LGHDT, CDR2 YNNKEL, per germline (reference sequence). Trimming cost V 4 bases and J 5 bases; bases outside gene matches: 9. The CDR3 loop is CASSPATSGRETQYF. The CDR3 coding sequence is TGTGCCAGCAGCCCAGCCACTAGCGGAAGGGAGACCCAGTACTTC.

A few counts support this clonotype. The V and J genes are TRBV4-3 and TRBJ2-3; D gene ambiguous. CDR1 LGHNA and CDR2 YSLEER come from the germline V gene. The CDR3 is 15 amino acids. Trimming took 1 base from V and 0 from J, leaving 8 bases between them. The CDR3 bases are TGCGCCAGCAGCCAAGGAGCTAGAAGCACAGATACGCAGTATTTT. It is translated as CASSQGARSTDTQYF.

This clonotype has just a few counts. V gene TRBV4-1 combines with J gene TRBJ2-5, with TRBD2 as a possible D gene (5 bases). The CDR3 runs 18 residues. V lost 4 bases and J lost 4, with 25 bases in between. The germline CDR1 and CDR2 sequences are MGHRA and YSYEKL. The CDR3 region has the DNA TGCGCCAGCAGCCTCCCCGGGGTATGGACCAAAGGAGGAGAGACCCAGTACTTC. Its protein product is CASSLPGVWTKGGETQYF.

The V and J genes are TRBV5-1 and TRBJ2-3, with D possibly being TRBD2 (6 bases). The CDR3 is 15 amino acids. From germline, CDR1 is SGHRS and CDR2 YFSETQ. V was trimmed by 4 bases and J by 6 bases, leaving 18 bases between them. CDR3 residues: CASSQQDPGLDTQYF. CDR3 nucleotides: TGCGCCAGCAGCCAGCAAGATCCGGGACTTGATACGCAGTATTTT.

V and J are TRBV7-6 and TRBJ2-2; possible D gene TRBD2, 6 bases. From germline, CDR1 is SGHVS and CDR2 FNYEAQ. V was trimmed by 6 bases and J by 3 bases, leaving 14 bases between them. The CDR3 covers 15 residues. The CDR3 loop is CASSPWRVDTGELFF. In DNA form, the CDR3 reads TGTGCCAGCAGTCCATGGAGGGTTGACACCGGGGAGCTGTTTTTT.

The chain combines TRBV7-9 with TRBJ1-1, with no clear D. This CDR3 comprises 12 residues. CDR1 and CDR2 from the germline V gene are SEHNR and FQNEAQ (reference sequence). V was clipped by 5 bases and J by 8 bases, with 12 bases between them. The CDR3 DNA is TGTGCCAGCAGCGGGAGTCGGGCAGAAGCTTTCTTT. This encodes CASSGSRAEAFF. The entire variable domain, with the rest obtained from reference TRBV7-9 and TRBJ1-1, is as follows: DTGVSQNPRHKITKRGQNVTFRCDPISEHNRLYWYRQTLGQGPEFLTYFQNEAQLEKSRLLSDRFSAERPKGSFSTLEIQRTEQGDSAMYLCASSGSRAEAFFGQGTRLTVV.

This clonotype was seen many times. The rearrangement uses TRBV20-1 and TRBJ2-5; possible D gene TRBD2, 5 bases. Looked up from germline, CDR1 is DFQATT and CDR2 is SNEGSKA (reference sequence). Deletions cut 0 bases from V and 4 bases from J, with 9 bases between. The CDR3 has 13 amino acids. The CDR3 sequence is CSARDIGVETQYF. DNA for the CDR3: TGCAGTGCTAGAGATATCGGGGTAGAGACCCAGTACTTC.

There are a few counts of this clonotype. The V and J genes are TRBV7-9 and TRBJ2-7; tentatively, D is TRBD1 (5 bases). The CDR3 is made up of 14 amino acids. CDR1 and CDR2 from the germline V gene are SEHNR and FQNEAQ (reference sequence). Trimming removed 3 bases from V and 2 bases from J, with 11 bases in between. CDR3 nucleotides: TGTGCCAGCAGCTTTAGTGGGGCCCCCTACGAGCAGTACTTC. Translated, it gives CASSFSGAPYEQYF.

This clonotype came up once. The rearrangement joins TRBV20-1 to TRBJ2-7, with 12 bases lining up with TRBD2. V was pared by 6 bases and J by 4 bases, with 10 bases of the junction left unmatched. CDR3 length equals 15 residues. The germline V gene has CDR1 DFQATT and CDR2 SNEGSKA (reference sequence). In DNA form, the CDR3 reads TGCAGTGCGTCCTGGACTAGCGGGGCGGGGTACGAGCAGTACTTC. Residues: CSASWTSGAGYEQYF.

This chain joins TRBV6-1 and TRBJ2-7; 9 bases agree with TRBD1. The CDR3 consists of 15 residues. Germline CDR1 is MNHNS and CDR2 is SASEGT. Losses at the gene ends were 6 bases for V and 7 bases for J; bases not matched to a gene: 13. The CDR3 bases are TGTGCCAGCAGGATTAACCGGGACAGGGCCTCTGAGCAGTACTTC. It encodes CASRINRDRASEQYF.

The rearrangement joins TRBV5-6 to TRBJ2-3; D is perhaps TRBD2 (6 bases). Trimming took 4 bases from V and 2 from J, leaving 17 bases between them. Germline V gives CDR1 SGHDT, CDR2 YYEEEE. The CDR3 totals 16 residues. The CDR3 nucleotides read TGTGCCAGCAGCCCTAGCGTGGGGCGGGACACAGATACGCAGTATTTT. It encodes CASSPSVGRDTDTQYF.

The rearrangement uses TRBV5-1 and TRBJ2-1; D tentatively fits TRBD1 or TRBD2 (6 bases each). Germline V gene lookup returns CDR1 SGHRS and CDR2 YFSETQ. Trimming took off 6 bases at V and 4 bases at J, with 20 bases between the two ends. This CDR3 comprises 16 residues. CDR3 DNA: TGCGCCAGCACCGGGGGCCCAGGGCGGGAATACAATGAGCAGTTCTTC. It codes for CASTGGPGREYNEQFF.

V and J are TRBV30 and TRBJ2-7; D is perhaps TRBD2 (5 bases). Germline V gives CDR1 GTSNPN, CDR2 SVGIG (reference sequence). The CDR3 extends over 15 amino acids. V was clipped by 0 bases and J by 3 bases, with 15 bases between them. The DNA of the CDR3 is TGTGCCTGGAGTGTACCGAGAACGGGGATCTACGAGCAGTACTTC. Protein: CAWSVPRTGIYEQYF.

The V call is TRBV18, the J call TRBJ2-1; 8 bases agree with TRBD1. The CDR3 spans 17 residues. Trimming took 2 bases from V and 4 from J; bases not matched to a gene: 10. CDR1 is KGHSH, CDR2 LQKENI, per germline. The chain's CDR3 is CASSPRPRTGSYNEQFF. Written as DNA, the CDR3 is TGTGCCAGCTCACCAAGGCCCCGGACAGGGTCTTACAATGAGCAGTTCTTC.

The V gene is TRBV5-1, the J gene TRBJ1-2; D unresolved. V gave up 4 bases and J gave up 3 bases, with 13 bases separating them. This CDR3 has 14 residues. Germline V CDR1 and CDR2: SGHRS, YFSETQ. The CDR3 is CASSGLGQYYGYTF. The DNA for the CDR3 is TGCGCCAGCAGCGGTTTGGGCCAGTACTATGGCTACACCTTC.

J is TRBJ2-5 and V is TRBV27; tentatively, D is TRBD1 (6 bases). Looked up from germline, CDR1 is MNHEY and CDR2 is SMNVEV (reference sequence). The CDR3 covers 14 residues. V was trimmed by 6 bases and J by 1 base, leaving 12 bases between them. CDR3 coding DNA: TGTGCCAGCAGACTCCACAGGGCCCAAGAGACCCAGTACTTC. Translation gives CASRLHRAQETQYF.

The V and J genes are TRBV25-1 and TRBJ2-5, with D uncertain. CDR1 is MGHDK and CDR2 is SYGVNS in the germline V gene. The V end lost 1 base, the J end lost 2 bases, and 11 bases lay between the germline ends. This CDR3 is built from 15 residues. CDR3 nucleotide sequence: TGTGCCAGCAGTGAATTCAGAACAGAGCAAGAGACCCAGTACTTC. Its protein is CASSEFRTEQETQYF.

The chain employs TRBV7-9 and TRBJ1-3; possibly TRBD1 for D (5 bases). Germline assignment: CDR1 SEHNR and CDR2 FQNEAQ (reference sequence). Trimming removed 5 bases from V and 0 bases from J, with 14 bases in between. This CDR3 contains 16 residues. The CDR3 reads CASSPPYRFSGNTIYF. Written as DNA, the CDR3 is TGTGCCAGCAGCCCCCCATACAGGTTCTCTGGAAACACCATATATTTT. Looking up the rest from reference TRBV7-9 and TRBJ1-3 gives the full variable domain: DTGVSQNPRHKITKRGQNVTFRCDPISEHNRLYWYRQTLGQGPEFLTYFQNEAQLEKSRLLSDRFSAERPKGSFSTLEIQRTEQGDSAMYLCASSPPYRFSGNTIYFGEGSWLTVV.